One sample yielded the 2 T cell receptor beta chains listed below, sequenced in a study of graft-versus-host responses after intestinal transplantation. TCRdb's copy holds only in-frame clones and misses some; the assay was immunoSEQ multiplex PCR. Here the sample spans about 15,000 clones, 65% to 70% being singletons. Processing of graft tissue released intraepithelial and lamina propria lymphocytes. Sequenced material: ileum tissue, taken approximately 670 days after intestinal transplantation. These receptors all stem from a human patient who received an intestinal transplant, so some T cells may come from the graft donor.

The CDR3 DNA is TGCGCCAGCAGCCAAGATACGGTAAGGGGGTATGCGAACACTGAAGCTTTCTTT. It codes for CASSQDTVRGYANTEAFF. The rearrangement links TRBV4-3 to TRBJ1-1; D might be TRBD1 (6 bases). V was clipped by 0 bases and J by 1 base, with 18 bases between them. Germline assignment: CDR1 LGHNA and CDR2 YSLEER. The CDR3 totals 18 residues.

Only a few counts were recorded for this clone. The chain has TRBV4-3 and TRBJ2-7, with a weak D call TRBD2 (5 bases). The V end was cut by 0 bases, the J end by 7 bases, with 10 bases between. There are 13 residues in the CDR3. Germline V gene sequence: CDR1 LGHNA, CDR2 YSLEER. DNA for the CDR3: TGCGCCAGCAGCCAAGAAGAGAGGACTGAGCAGTACTTC. It codes for CASSQEERTEQYF.